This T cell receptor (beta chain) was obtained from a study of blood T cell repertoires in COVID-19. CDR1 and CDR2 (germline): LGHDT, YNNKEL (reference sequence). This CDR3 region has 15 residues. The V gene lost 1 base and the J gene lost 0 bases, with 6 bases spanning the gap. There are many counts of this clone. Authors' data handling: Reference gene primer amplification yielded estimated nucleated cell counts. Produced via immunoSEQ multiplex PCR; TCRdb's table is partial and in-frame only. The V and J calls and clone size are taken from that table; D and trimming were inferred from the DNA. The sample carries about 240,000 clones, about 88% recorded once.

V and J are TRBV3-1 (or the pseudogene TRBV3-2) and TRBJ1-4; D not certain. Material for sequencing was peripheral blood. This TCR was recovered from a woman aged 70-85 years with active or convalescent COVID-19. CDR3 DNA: TGTGCCAGCAGCCAAGGGACTGCAACTAATGAAAAACTGTTTTTT. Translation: CASSQGTATNEKLFF.